A selection of T cell receptor beta chains follows, all from one sample in a study of CD8 T cells in Susac syndrome. TCRdb re-derived calls from the immunoSEQ multiplex PCR reads in MiXCR, one entry per CDR3 protein. The sample carries some 150,000 distinct CDR3 sequences, around 95% recorded once. Sequences were obtained from CD8+ T cells from PBMCs. These receptors were taken from a human donor with multiple sclerosis. Each CDR3 is given with its conserved first and last residue. Fields, in order: J gene, V gene, D gene, clone size, CDR3 DNA, CDR3 protein. D genes are given only for firm matches. For some rows the clone size is stated as once, few or many, or as a class when expanded; others skip it.

TRBJ1-5 | TRBV27 | - | once | TGTGCCAGCAGCGGGACACATAATAGCAATCAGCCCCAGCATTTT | CASSGTHNSNQPQHF
TRBJ1-2 | TRBV5-1 | - | - | TGCGCCAGCAGCTTGGAAAGGCCTTGGGATGGCTACACCTTC | CASSLERPWDGYTF
TRBJ2-1 | TRBV12-3/TRBV12-4 | - | few | TGTGCCAGCAGTTTAATTGGCAATGAGCAGTTCTTC | CASSLIGNEQFF
TRBJ1-4 | TRBV20-1 | TRBD1 | - | TGCAGTGCCGAGATCCCCAGGGGGATCACCGCAACTAATGAAAAACTGTTTTTT | CSAEIPRGITATNEKLFF
TRBJ1-4 | TRBV7-9 | - | - | TGTGCCAGCAGCCTAGATGAAAAACTGTTTTTT | CASSLDEKLFF
TRBJ1-1 | TRBV29-1 | - | - | TGCAGCGTTGAAGATGGGGGAGGGACTGAAGCTTTCTTT | CSVEDGGGTEAFF
TRBJ2-3 | TRBV6-5 | - | - | TGTGCCAGCAGTTATGAGGGCACAGATACGCAGTATTTT | CASSYEGTDTQYF
TRBJ2-3 | TRBV6-2/TRBV6-3 | - | - | TGTGCCAGCAGTTACTCGACGGCTTTCACAGATACGCAGTATTTT | CASSYSTAFTDTQYF
TRBJ2-5 | TRBV7-9 | - | - | TGTGCCAGCAGCTTCCGTCAGCAAGAGACCCAGTACTTC | CASSFRQQETQYF
TRBJ1-1 | TRBV30 | - | once | TGTGCCTGGATTTTGGGTATCGGGAACACTGAAGCTTTCTTT | CAWILGIGNTEAFF
TRBJ2-1 | TRBV5-1 | - | - | TGCGCCAGCAGCTTGGCGACGTCCAGCTCCTACAATGAGCAGTTCTTC | CASSLATSSSYNEQFF
TRBJ2-2 | TRBV29-1 | - | - | TGCAGCGTTGTGGAGGGGAACACCGGGGAGCTGTTTTTT | CSVVEGNTGELFF
TRBJ2-3 | TRBV30 | - | - | TGTGCCTGGCAGGGGGGAACTAGCACAGATACGCAGTATTTT | CAWQGGTSTDTQYF
TRBJ2-3 | TRBV9 | TRBD2 | - | TGTGCCAGCAGCCCTAGGACTAGCGGGGGCACAGATACGCAGTATTTT | CASSPRTSGGTDTQYF
TRBJ1-5 | TRBV24-1 | TRBD1 | - | TGTGCCACCAGTGATTGGACAGGGGAGCAGCATTTT | CATSDWTGEQHF
TRBJ2-7 | TRBV3-1 | - | - | TGTGCCAGCAGACGCGCGACGGGGGACTACGAGCAGTACTTC | CASRRATGDYEQYF
TRBJ2-2 | TRBV20-1 | TRBD2 | once | TGCAGTGCAGTACTAGCGGGGTTTAACACCGGGGAGCTGTTTTTT | CSAVLAGFNTGELFF
TRBJ1-1 | TRBV14 | - | - | TGTGCCAGCAGCCGAAGTGGCACTGAAGCTTTCTTT | CASSRSGTEAFF
TRBJ2-7 | TRBV7-9 | - | - | TGTGCCAGCAAAGGTGTGTACGAGCAGTACTTC | CASKGVYEQYF
TRBJ2-1 | TRBV3-1 | - | - | TGTGCCAGCAGCCAAGAAGGGCAGAAGAATGAGCAGTTCTTC | CASSQEGQKNEQFF
TRBJ1-1 | TRBV7-9 | - | - | TGTGCCAGCACCTCGTTACTGGGAAACACTGAAGCTTTCTTT | CASTSLLGNTEAFF
TRBJ1-5 | TRBV6-5 | TRBD1 | - | TGTGCCAGCAGTTATGGGACAGGTCCTCCTGGCAATCAGCCCCAGCATTTT | CASSYGTGPPGNQPQHF
TRBJ2-6 | TRBV14 | - | - | TGTGCCAGCAGCCGGCCAGTCTCTGGGGCCAACGTCCTGACTTTC | CASSRPVSGANVLTF
TRBJ2-1 | TRBV25-1 | - | - | TGTGCCAGCAGTGATTGGGGGGGCGTTATCAATGAGCAGTTCTTC | CASSDWGGVINEQFF
TRBJ1-1 | TRBV29-1 | - | - | TGCAGCGTCGTGGGACAGAACACTGAAGCTTTCTTT | CSVVGQNTEAFF
TRBJ2-4 | TRBV7-8 | TRBD1 | - | TGTGCCAGCAGCTCGACAGGGGGTAAAAACATTCAGTACTTC | CASSSTGGKNIQYF
TRBJ1-1 | TRBV7-9 | - | - | TGTGCCAGCAGCCTTGACGGCGCCCGGCCCGAAGCTTTCTTT | CASSLDGARPEAFF
TRBJ2-1 | TRBV20-1 | TRBD2 | - | TGCAGTGCTAGAGCGGGACTAGCTACATACAATGAGCAGTTCTTC | CSARAGLATYNEQFF
TRBJ1-1 | TRBV12-3/TRBV12-4 | TRBD1 | - | TGTGCCAGCAGCCAGGGGGGAAGGAGCACTGAAGCTTTCTTT | CASSQGGRSTEAFF
TRBJ1-1 | TRBV7-9 | - | - | TGTGCCAGCAGCTTAGTCAGCATGAACACTGAAGCTTTCTTT | CASSLVSMNTEAFF
TRBJ2-4 | TRBV7-9 | TRBD1 | - | TGTGCCAGCAGCCGCGGACAGGGGGGACTCAAAAACATTCAGTACTTC | CASSRGQGGLKNIQYF
TRBJ1-2 | TRBV29-1 | - | - | TGCAGCGTCGCGACCAACTATGGCTACACCTTC | CSVATNYGYTF
TRBJ1-2 | TRBV12-5 | - | once | TGTGCTAGTGGTTTGGTAGTTAAGCCGGGAACGAGGGGCTACACCTTC | CASGLVVKPGTRGYTF
TRBJ1-2 | TRBV14 | - | - | TGTGCCAGCAGCCAAGTTGACAGAGCTAACTATGGCTACACCTTC | CASSQVDRANYGYTF
TRBJ1-1 | TRBV6-5 | - | - | TGTGCCAGCAGTTACGCGTCTGAAGCTTTCTTT | CASSYASEAFF
TRBJ2-1 | TRBV29-1 | - | - | TGCAGCGTTGGAGGGCTGGGGGGCTACAATGAGCAGTTCTTC | CSVGGLGGYNEQFF
TRBJ2-3 | TRBV29-1 | - | - | TGCAGCGTTGAAGACCAGAGACATACAGATACGCAGTATTTT | CSVEDQRHTDTQYF
TRBJ1-1 | TRBV7-9 | - | - | TGTGCCAGCAGCGATGGGGGTATCACTGAAGCTTTCTTT | CASSDGGITEAFF
TRBJ2-5 | TRBV5-4 | - | - | TGTGCCAGCAGCCCGAATGAAGAGACCCAGTACTTC | CASSPNEETQYF
TRBJ2-2 | TRBV7-9 | TRBD2 | - | TGTGCCAGCAGGAAAACCGGGACTAGCGGACCCACCGGGGAGCTGTTTTTT | CASRKTGTSGPTGELFF
TRBJ2-5 | TRBV29-1 | - | - | TGCAGCGTCCAGGGTTTAGGGAAAGAGACCCAGTACTTC | CSVQGLGKETQYF
TRBJ1-6 | TRBV6-6 | - | - | TGTGCCAGCAGTTCCGGACTCCCAGCGGGTTCACCCCTCCACTTT | CASSSGLPAGSPLHF
TRBJ1-1 | TRBV6-5 | - | - | TGTGCCAGCAGTTACTCGTTGGCAAAGGGGTTGAACACTGAAGCTTTCTTT | CASSYSLAKGLNTEAFF
TRBJ2-1 | TRBV7-9 | - | - | TGTGCCAGCAGCCCCCGGGGGGGACAGGGCGACAATGAGCAGTTCTTC | CASSPRGGQGDNEQFF
TRBJ2-3 | TRBV29-1 | TRBD2 | - | TGCAGCGTTGCCAGCGGGGGGACAGATACGCAGTATTTT | CSVASGGTDTQYF
TRBJ2-1 | TRBV27 | - | - | TGTGCCAGCAGTTCCAGGGATGAGCAGTTCTTC | CASSSRDEQFF
TRBJ2-5 | TRBV7-8 | TRBD2 | - | TGTGCCAGCAGCCCCCTGACTAGCGGGGGCCCCCAAGAGACCCAGTACTTC | CASSPLTSGGPQETQYF
TRBJ1-5 | TRBV12-3/TRBV12-4 | - | - | TGTGCCAGCAGACCCACAGAAAGAGTGCAGCCCCAGCATTTT | CASRPTERVQPQHF
TRBJ2-2 | TRBV24-1 | - | - | TGTGCCACCAGTGACTCGGACAATCCGAACACCGGGGAGCTGTTTTTT | CATSDSDNPNTGELFF
TRBJ2-3 | TRBV6-5 | - | - | TGTGCCAGCAGTAGCACAGGGAGTAGCACAGATACGCAGTATTTT | CASSSTGSSTDTQYF
TRBJ2-1 | TRBV7-8 | TRBD1 | - | TGTGCCAGCAGCTTCGACACAGGGGGCGGGCAGTTCTTC | CASSFDTGGGQFF
TRBJ2-1 | TRBV14 | - | - | TGTGCCAGCAGCCAAGGGTCCGGGATGGAGCAGTTCTTC | CASSQGSGMEQFF
TRBJ2-1 | TRBV11-2 | TRBD2 | - | TGTGCCAGCAGCCAGGACAAAGCGGGGGGGCCCGATGAGCAGTTCTTC | CASSQDKAGGPDEQFF
TRBJ1-1 | TRBV27 | TRBD1 | - | TGTGCCAGCAGTTGGGGAGGACAGGGGCCTGAAGCTTTCTTT | CASSWGGQGPEAFF
TRBJ1-1 | TRBV7-9 | TRBD1 | - | TGTGCCAGCAGCCCCCTGACAGGGGACACTGAAGCTTTCTTT | CASSPLTGDTEAFF